This T cell receptor beta chain originates from a study of T cells in Graves' hyperthyroidism and ophthalmopathy. The study, taken as a whole, reports: The model identified upcoming ophthalmopathy a median 6.5 months ahead of onset.

Ophthalmopathy patients had Clinical Activity Score at least 3, NOSPECS grade at least 4, duration under 3 months. Researchers barred patients who had uncontrolled infection, other autoimmune disease, pregnancy or lactation. More than 9.5 ml fresh peripheral blood yielded the PBMCs. Trimming at V came to 7 bases and at J to 0 bases, leaving 11 bases not matched to a gene. The CDR3 is made up of 17 amino acids. Germline CDR1 MDHEN, CDR2 SYDVKM. This clonotype was seen at least ten times. The antigen is not known. RNA transcripts provided the source from which TCR beta CDR3 regions were amplified. The HTBI set primed first-round TCR CDR3 RT-PCR. From the multiplex PCR reads, TCRdb called clonotypes with MiXCR, one entry per CDR3 protein. The table records approximately 250,000 distinct CDR3 sequences, around 26% of them present only once.

This chain uses TRBV28 with TRBJ2-4, with 8 bases fitting TRBD1. This clonotype originated in a woman aged 40 to 55 with Graves' ophthalmopathy. The sequenced sample was blood. CDR3 region: CASNPRDRLLAKNIQYF. CDR3 coding DNA: TGTGCCAGCAACCCCCGGGACAGGCTACTAGCCAAAAACATTCAGTACTTC.